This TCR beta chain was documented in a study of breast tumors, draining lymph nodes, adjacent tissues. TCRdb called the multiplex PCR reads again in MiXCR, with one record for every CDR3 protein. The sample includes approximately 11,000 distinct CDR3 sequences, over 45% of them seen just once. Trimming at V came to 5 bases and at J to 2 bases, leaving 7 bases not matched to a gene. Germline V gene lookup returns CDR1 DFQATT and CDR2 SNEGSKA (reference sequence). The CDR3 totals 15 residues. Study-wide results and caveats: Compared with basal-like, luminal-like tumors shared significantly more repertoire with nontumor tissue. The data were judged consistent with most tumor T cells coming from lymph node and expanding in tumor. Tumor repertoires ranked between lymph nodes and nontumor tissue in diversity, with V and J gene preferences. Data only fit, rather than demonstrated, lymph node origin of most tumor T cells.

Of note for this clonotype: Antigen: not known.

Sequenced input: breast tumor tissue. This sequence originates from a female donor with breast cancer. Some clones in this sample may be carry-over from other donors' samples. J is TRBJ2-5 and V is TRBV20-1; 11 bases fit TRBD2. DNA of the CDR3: TGCAGTGCTGTCGGACTAGCGGGCCCACAAGAGACCCAGTACTTC. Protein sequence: CSAVGLAGPQETQYF.